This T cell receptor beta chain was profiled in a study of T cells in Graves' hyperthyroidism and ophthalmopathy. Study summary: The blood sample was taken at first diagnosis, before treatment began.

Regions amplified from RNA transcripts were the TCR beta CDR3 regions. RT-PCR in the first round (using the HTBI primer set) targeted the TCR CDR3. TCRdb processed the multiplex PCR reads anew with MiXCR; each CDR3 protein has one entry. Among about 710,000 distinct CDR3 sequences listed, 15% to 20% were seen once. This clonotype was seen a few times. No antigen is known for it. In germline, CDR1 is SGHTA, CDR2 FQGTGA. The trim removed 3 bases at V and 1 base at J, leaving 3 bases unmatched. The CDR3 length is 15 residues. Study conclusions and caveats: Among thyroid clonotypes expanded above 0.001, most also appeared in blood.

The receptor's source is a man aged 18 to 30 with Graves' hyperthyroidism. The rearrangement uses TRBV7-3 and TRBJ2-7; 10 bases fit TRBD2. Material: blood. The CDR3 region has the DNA TGTGCCAGCAGCTTGGCTAGCGGGGGTTCCTACGAGCAGTACTTC. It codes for CASSLASGGSYEQYF.